The text below deals with one TCR beta chain. Antigen unknown. Trimming cost V 6 bases and J 2 bases; bases outside gene matches: 9. The length of the CDR3 is 15 residues. Germline V gene sequence: CDR1 MNHEY, CDR2 SMNVEV (reference sequence). The authors isolated at least 6 million PBMCs per sample. This sample is part of a study of blood T cells in healthy people across ages. Findings and caveats of the study: Strongly correlated with naive T cell percentage was TCR beta diversity.

The use of a sample-barcoded 5' primer and a J-beta primer mix characterized a second PCR of about 7 to 12 cycles. A tag from a template-switch adaptor with 12 random nucleotides marked each cDNA molecule. TCRdb passed the 5' RACE reads through MiXCR, listing each CDR3 protein once. Altogether more than 700,000 distinct CDR3 sequences are present, 46% being singletons, with the ten largest covering less than 20%. The chain uses TRBV27 and TRBJ2-7; TRBD1 matches at 8 bases. The sample taken for sequencing was blood. The clonotype was recovered from a man older than 75 in good health. The CDR3 DNA is TGTGCCAGCAGGGCCACAGGGGGACCTACCTACGAGCAGTACTTC. Translating gives CASRATGGPTYEQYF.